One and the same sample provided the 5 T cell receptor beta chains below, sequenced in a study of blood T cell repertoires in COVID-19. Only in-frame clones appear in the TCRdb table, and some are missing; sequencing was by immunoSEQ multiplex PCR. Counted here are around 120,000 clones, about 90% occurring once; the ten biggest clones make up 25% to 35%. Sequencing was performed on peripheral blood. Source of these receptors: a woman in her seventies with acute or convalescent COVID-19.

The chain couples TRBV7-9 to TRBJ2-1, with 8 bases lining up with TRBD1. This CDR3 spans 17 amino acids. After removal of 0 bases from V and 5 bases from J, the junction contained 9 bases not matched to a gene. Germline V gives CDR1 SEHNR, CDR2 FQNEAQ (reference sequence). The CDR3 sequence: CASSLALVQGDHNEQFF. In DNA form, the CDR3 reads TGTGCCAGCAGCTTAGCGTTGGTACAGGGGGATCACAATGAGCAGTTCTTC.

The chain links TRBV19 to TRBJ1-6; possibly TRBD1 for D (6 bases). Germline V CDR1 and CDR2: LNHDA, SQIVND (reference sequence). CDR3 size: 13 residues. The V end lost 5 bases, the J end lost 5 bases, and 7 bases lay between the germline ends. CDR3 nucleotide sequence: TGTGCCAGTAGTGGGGGCAATAATTCACCCCTCCACTTT. This sequence encodes CASSGGNNSPLHF. Full variable domain (outside the CDR3, taken from reference TRBV19 and TRBJ1-6): DGGITQSPKYLFRKEGQNVTLSCEQNLNHDAMYWYRQDPGQGLRLIYYSQIVNDFQKGDIAEGYSVSREKKESFPLTVTSAQKNPTAFYLCASSGGNNSPLHFGNGTRLTVT.

This sequence joins TRBV28 and TRBJ2-2, with 9 bases lining up with TRBD1. The ends lost 0 bases at V and 6 bases at J; junction bases unmatched: 8. CDR1 and CDR2 (germline): MDHEN, SYDVKM. This CDR3 comprises 17 residues. This CDR3 reads CASSLWGLNRGPGELFF. The CDR3 DNA sequence: TGTGCCAGCAGTTTATGGGGATTAAACAGGGGGCCCGGGGAGCTGTTTTTT.

As concerns this clone: An end of the junction differs from the germline gene, which may be a read error. The CDR3: CASSKDATVHSGANVLTF. The DNA for the CDR3 is TGTGCCAGCAGCAAAGACGCAACAGTCCACTCTGGGGCCAACGTCCTGACTTTC. The chain recombines TRBV3-1 (or the pseudogene TRBV3-2) with TRBJ2-6; D remains ambiguous. Germline CDR1 reads LGHDT; CDR2 reads YNNKEL (reference sequence). CDR3 length: 18 residues.

The J gene is TRBJ2-7, the V gene TRBV7-3; TRBD1 is a possible D gene (6 bases). V lost 2 bases, J lost 0 bases, and 11 bases lay in between. The CDR3 loop spans 15 amino acids. Per germline, CDR1 SGHTA and CDR2 FQGTGA. CDR3 DNA sequence: TGTGCCAGCAGCTTAGGCCAGGGGACCTCCTACGAGCAGTACTTC. Translating it yields CASSLGQGTSYEQYF.